This TCR beta chain was recorded in a study of T cells in localized non-small cell lung cancer. V lost 4 bases to trimming and J lost 2 bases, with 9 bases between them. This CDR3 has 13 residues. Germline lookup yields CDR1 SGHDT and CDR2 YYEEEE. Concerning this clone itself: Its target is unknown.

Clones were read by immunoSEQ multiplex PCR, and TCRdb kept only the in-frame ones, dropping some. The sample lists tens of thousands of clones, around nine tenths seen once, with around 20% in the top ten. Study results and caveats: One tumor region alone was sequenced, and heterogeneity therefore remains possible. Uninvolved adjacent lung showed higher T cell clonality than tumor. Overall survival was longer when the density of T cells in the blood was higher. A median of roughly 50 of the top 100 tumor clones appeared in adjacent lung, which was paired and uninvolved.

Specimen: peripheral blood, collected before any cancer treatment. This TCR derives from a woman aged 35-75 years with stage I squamous cell lung carcinoma. The chain links TRBV5-6 to TRBJ1-1; D uncertain. CDR3 bases: TGTGCCAGCAGCCCCACACCAAACACTGAAGCTTTCTTT. It specifies CASSPTPNTEAFF.